A single sample gave rise to the 29 T cell receptor beta chains below, sequenced in a study of shared clonotypes between healthy human individuals (dated by TCRdb to the early 2020s). Library method: the immunoSEQ multiplex PCR assay. Drawn from immuneACCESS, this table holds only the in-frame rearrangements with V and J called that TCRdb kept. Clones are partly lost; checked studies trace under half to an unresolved V gene and leave the rest unexplained. Within this sample are approximately 1.5 million clones, with 98% of them counted one time only. The ten largest clones add up to less than 0.55% of the sample. Sample: naive CD4+ T cells sorted from blood. The cell subset or site tag for this specimen amounts to: CD45RA+ positively selected. The origin of the receptors is a man younger than 45 in good health.

In regard to this clone: One end of the junction is discordant with germline, which a read error may explain. The CDR3 DNA reads as TGCGCCAGCAGCAGGTCAGGGGCAGCCCAAGGGACCCAGTACTTC. Translation: CASSRSGAAQGTQYF. V gene TRBV5-1 combines with J gene TRBJ2-5; perhaps TRBD1 as D (6 bases). This CDR3 has 15 amino acids. Germline V gene lookup returns CDR1 SGHRS and CDR2 YFSETQ.

The chain couples TRBV10-3 to TRBJ2-1; 12 bases match TRBD2. The CDR3 is 15 amino acids. Trimming cost V 6 bases and J 9 bases; bases outside gene matches: 9. Germline CDR1 and CDR2: ENHRY and SYGVKD. The CDR3 DNA is TGTGCCATCAGCGAATTGACTAGCGGGAGAGGTGAGCAGTTCTTC. This encodes CAISELTSGRGEQFF.

Details on this clone: In the same sample, other DNA sequences code for this CDR3. The J gene is TRBJ2-2, the V gene TRBV10-1; no reliable D call. Germline CDR1 is WNHNN and CDR2 is SYGVQD (reference sequence). V was cut by 6 bases and J by 2 bases, with 7 bases left in between. The CDR3 totals 13 residues. The CDR3 region is CASRDLNTGELFF. CDR3 DNA sequence: TGCGCCAGCAGGGACCTAAACACCGGGGAGCTGTTTTTT.

V is TRBV7-9 and J is TRBJ1-1; 7 bases match TRBD1. After removal of 7 bases from V and 3 bases from J, the junction contained 8 bases not matched to a gene. The CDR3 has 14 amino acids. In germline, CDR1 is SEHNR, CDR2 FQNEAQ (reference sequence). The CDR3, as DNA: TGTGCCAGCACCCTCGGGGACAGAGACACTGAAGCTTTCTTT. Protein: CASTLGDRDTEAFF.

The chain combines TRBV27 with TRBJ1-2, with D possibly matching TRBD1 (5 bases). Germline V CDR1 and CDR2: MNHEY, SMNVEV (reference sequence). V lost 2 bases and J 2 bases, leaving 21 bases between the germline ends. The CDR3 length is 18 residues. The CDR3 here is CASSLTQIRGAQNYGYTF. The DNA for the CDR3 is TGTGCCAGCAGTTTAACTCAAATTAGAGGGGCTCAAAACTATGGCTACACCTTC.

V is TRBV5-4 and J is TRBJ2-5, with D possibly TRBD2 on 6 matching bases. The ends were cut back, 3 bases at V and 1 base at J, with 16 bases in the middle. The CDR3 runs to 16 residues. Per the germline V gene, CDR1 is SGHNT and CDR2 is YYREEE (reference sequence). For the CDR3, the DNA is TGTGCCAGCAGCTCACTCCCGCGGACTATCCAAGAGACCCAGTACTTC. Translating it yields CASSSLPRTIQETQYF.

The V gene is TRBV5-1, the J gene TRBJ1-1, with D tentatively TRBD1 (6 bases). CDR1 and CDR2 from the germline V gene are SGHRS and YFSETQ. The CDR3 has 13 residues. Trimming left V 9 bases short and J 4 bases short, with 16 bases between. This CDR3 reads CATTQAGATEAFF. The CDR3 DNA is TGCGCCACCACCCAGGCGGGGGCCACTGAAGCTTTCTTT.

The chain carries TRBV7-3 and TRBJ2-3, with a tentative D call TRBD1 (5 bases). Looked up from germline, CDR1 is SGHTA and CDR2 is FQGTGA. This CDR3 contains 16 residues. V lost 3 bases and J 6 bases, leaving 19 bases between the germline ends. CDR3 loop: CASSLGGHPPSDTQYF. The CDR3 DNA follows: TGTGCCAGCAGCTTGGGCGGACATCCCCCGTCCGATACGCAGTATTTT.

J is TRBJ1-3 and V is TRBV9; possible D gene TRBD1, 5 bases. The CDR3 extends over 15 amino acids. The V gene lost 4 bases and the J gene lost 0 bases, with 11 bases spanning the gap. Germline values: CDR1 SGDLS, CDR2 YYNGEE. DNA for the CDR3: TGTGCCAGCAGCTACGCAGGGAGCTCTGGAAACACCATATATTTT. It encodes CASSYAGSSGNTIYF.

As DNA, the CDR3 is TGTGCCAGCAGTTTACCGGCCGTCAATCAGCCCCAGCATTTT. This gives the protein CASSLPAVNQPQHF. The genes are TRBV28 and TRBJ1-5; D remains ambiguous. There are 14 residues in the CDR3. V lost 2 bases to trimming and J lost 3 bases, with 8 bases between them. Germline V gene data show CDR1 as MDHEN and CDR2 as SYDVKM.

This chain links TRBV15 with TRBJ2-5; tentatively, D is TRBD1 (5 bases). Per germline, CDR1 LNHNV and CDR2 YYDKDF (reference sequence). V shed 0 bases and J shed 2 bases, with 16 bases lying between them. The CDR3 totals 17 residues. CDR3 residues: CATSRDVIRAKQETQYF. The CDR3 DNA follows: TGTGCCACCAGCAGAGATGTAATCAGGGCTAAACAAGAGACCCAGTACTTC. Full variable domain (rest looked up from reference TRBV15 and TRBJ2-5): DAMVIQNPRYQVTQFGKPVTLSCSQTLNHNVMYWYQQKSSQAPKLLFHYYDKDFNNEADTPDNFQSRRPNTSFCFLDIRSPGLGDTAMYLCATSRDVIRAKQETQYFGPGTRLLVL.

J is TRBJ2-3 and V is TRBV11-3, with 7 nucleotides matching TRBD2. This CDR3 contains 17 residues. The germline CDR1 and CDR2 sequences are SGHNT and YENEEA. Losses at the gene ends were 5 bases for V and 2 bases for J; bases not matched to a gene: 13. CDR3 DNA sequence: TGTGCCAGCAGCCCCCGATCGGCGGGAGTCGTCACAGATACGCAGTATTTT. Translation: CASSPRSAGVVTDTQYF.

The J gene is TRBJ2-1, the V gene TRBV7-2; 7 bases match TRBD1. Germline CDR1 reads SGHTA; CDR2 reads FQGNSA. This CDR3 is 15 amino acids long. The trim removed 5 bases at V and 3 bases at J, leaving 7 bases unmatched. This CDR3 reads CASSLRDRYYNEQFF. The CDR3 DNA is TGTGCCAGCAGCCTCCGGGACAGATACTACAATGAGCAGTTCTTC.

V is TRBV28 and J is TRBJ1-1; tentatively, D is TRBD1 (6 bases). The germline V and J ends were trimmed by 10 bases and 0 bases, with 9 bases remaining between them. This CDR3 region has 12 residues. Germline V gene data show CDR1 as MDHEN and CDR2 as SYDVKM. The CDR3 loop is CAIGQLNTEAFF. The CDR3, as DNA: TGTGCCATTGGACAGTTGAACACTGAAGCTTTCTTT. Variable domain in full (rest from reference TRBV28 and TRBJ1-1): DVKVTQSSRYLVKRTGEKVFLECVQDMDHENMFWYRQDPGLGLRLIYFSYDVKMKEKGDIPEGYSVSREKKERFSLILESASTNQTSMYLCAIGQLNTEAFFGQGTRLTVV.

Note on this clone: One junction end disagrees with the germline gene, perhaps due to a read error. The rearrangement joins TRBV10-3 to TRBJ1-2; TRBD1 might be the D (5 bases). Germline CDR1 ENHRY, CDR2 SYGVKD. The CDR3 totals 12 residues. Written as DNA, the CDR3 is TGTGCCACCAGTGACAGCCGATATGGCTACACCTTC. Protein product: CATSDSRYGYTF.

The gene calls are TRBV9 and TRBJ2-7, with D unresolved. The CDR3 sequence is 11 residues long. V lost 4 bases and J 6 bases, leaving 8 bases between the germline ends. The germline V gene has CDR1 SGDLS and CDR2 YYNGEE. CDR3 protein: CASSSGFEQYF. CDR3 bases: TGTGCCAGCAGCTCCGGGTTCGAGCAGTACTTC.

Points on this clone: Other DNA sequences of this sample code for an identical CDR3. The chain is built from TRBV5-1 and TRBJ2-2, with TRBD1 matching over 7 bases. Trimming removed 2 bases from V and 2 bases from J; junction bases left unmatched: 3. From germline, CDR1 is SGHRS and CDR2 YFSETQ. The CDR3 spans 15 residues. CDR3 protein: CASSFGDSNTGELFF. CDR3 sequence (DNA): TGCGCCAGCAGCTTCGGGGACAGTAACACCGGGGAGCTGTTTTTT. The entire variable domain, with the rest obtained from reference TRBV5-1 and TRBJ2-2, is as follows: KAGVTQTPRYLIKTRGQQVTLSCSPISGHRSVSWYQQTPGQGLQFLFEYFSETQRNKGNFPGRFSGRQFSNSRSEMNVSTLELGDSALYLCASSFGDSNTGELFFGEGSRLTVL.

The chain carries TRBV11-2 and TRBJ1-4; 11 bases align to TRBD1. Germline V gene lookup returns CDR1 SGHAT and CDR2 FQNNGV. The CDR3 covers 14 residues. Trimming took 5 bases from V and 12 from J; bases not matched to a gene: 8. CDR3 in amino acids: CASSPDRGPRELFF. Written as DNA, the CDR3 is TGTGCCAGCAGCCCGGACAGGGGGCCACGGGAACTGTTTTTT.

This clone was recorded only once. V and J are TRBV5-4 and TRBJ2-2, with 7 bases lining up with TRBD2. Germline V lookup: CDR1 SGHNT, CDR2 YYREEE (reference sequence). The CDR3 totals 15 residues. J lost 7 bases, V lost 3 bases, and 9 bases had no gene match. In DNA form, the CDR3 reads TGTGCCAGCAGCTCCAGGGAGGGCCAGGGCGGGGAGCTGTTTTTT. This translates into CASSSREGQGGELFF.

The gene calls are TRBV7-3 and TRBJ2-5, with a weak D call TRBD2 (6 bases). The CDR3 runs 15 residues. V dropped 4 bases and J dropped 7 bases, with 19 bases sitting between them. Germline CDR1 SGHTA, CDR2 FQGTGA. Written as DNA, the CDR3 is TGTGCCAGCAGCTGGGAGGCTAGCCACTTAGGGACCCAGTACTTC. It is translated as CASSWEASHLGTQYF.

On this clone: Other DNA sequences from this sample encode an identical CDR3 as well. This rearrangement joins TRBV5-5 to TRBJ2-7; tentatively, D is TRBD2 (7 bases). The CDR3 length is 15 residues. Germline V CDR1 and CDR2: SGHKS, YYEKEE (reference sequence). V was clipped by 4 bases and J by 1 base, with 15 bases between them. The CDR3 coding sequence is TGTGCCAGCAGCCTCGTCAGGGGAGGGTCCTACGAGCAGTACTTC. As protein: CASSLVRGGSYEQYF.

The J gene is TRBJ1-1, the V gene TRBV30; 8 bases agree with TRBD1. Trimming cost V 4 bases and J 4 bases; bases outside gene matches: 5. The CDR3 length is 13 residues. Germline CDR1 reads GTSNPN; CDR2 reads SVGIG (reference sequence). The CDR3 is CAWTGGSGTEAFF. The CDR3 bases are TGTGCCTGGACAGGGGGCTCAGGCACTGAAGCTTTCTTT.

This sequence joins TRBV27 and TRBJ2-7; D is undetermined. CDR3 length: 14 residues. The ends were cut back, 2 bases at V and 2 bases at J, with 10 bases in the middle. The germline gives CDR1 MNHEY, CDR2 SMNVEV (reference sequence). CDR3 residues: CASSLGRTPYEQYF. CDR3 nucleotides: TGTGCCAGCAGTTTAGGGCGGACCCCCTACGAGCAGTACTTC.

In its sample, this clone was seen once. The chain employs TRBV9 and TRBJ2-7, with 8 bases lining up with TRBD2. Per the germline V gene, CDR1 is SGDLS and CDR2 is YYNGEE. The CDR3 consists of 15 residues. Losses at the gene ends were 0 bases for V and 5 bases for J; bases not matched to a gene: 7. The CDR3 loop is CASSVGSYSGNEQYF. DNA for the CDR3: TGTGCCAGCAGCGTAGGCTCCTATAGCGGGAACGAGCAGTACTTC.

V usage is TRBV15 and J usage is TRBJ2-7, with D possibly TRBD2 on 5 matching bases. With 0 bases removed from V and 5 bases from J, the gap between germline ends came to 11 bases. CDR1 is LNHNV and CDR2 is YYDKDF in the germline V gene (reference sequence). This CDR3 contains 14 residues. In nucleotides, the CDR3 is TGTGCCACCAGCAGAGATTATATGAGGGACGAGCAGTACTTC. Its protein product is CATSRDYMRDEQYF.

The chain is built from TRBV9 and TRBJ1-1; no clear D gene. V was clipped by 2 bases and J by 0 bases, with 14 bases between them. This CDR3 comprises 16 residues. Germline V CDR1 and CDR2: SGDLS, YYNGEE. This CDR3 reads CASSVAPPGMNTEAFF. CDR3 bases: TGTGCCAGCAGCGTTGCCCCTCCCGGTATGAACACTGAAGCTTTCTTT.

The rearrangement joins TRBV7-9 to TRBJ2-3, with a possible D match to TRBD2 (5 bases). Germline loops: CDR1 SEHNR, CDR2 FQNEAQ (reference sequence). Deletions cut 5 bases from V and 3 bases from J, with 12 bases between. This CDR3 contains 14 residues. Written as DNA, the CDR3 is TGTGCCAGCAGCCGCGAGGGCGGAACAGATACGCAGTATTTT. Amino acid sequence: CASSREGGTDTQYF.

The chain employs TRBV29-1 and TRBJ2-6; 11 positions agree with TRBD1. Unmatched junction bases numbered 8, after V lost 6 bases and J lost 1 base. The germline V gene encodes CDR1 SQVTM and CDR2 ANQGSEA. The CDR3 has 17 residues. DNA of the CDR3: TGCAGCGTCAGGATCGGGACAGGGGGTTCTGGGGCCAACGTCCTGACTTTC. Translated, it gives CSVRIGTGGSGANVLTF.

V gene TRBV10-1 combines with J gene TRBJ2-2; TRBD2 agrees at 7 bases. CDR1 is WNHNN, CDR2 SYGVQD, per germline (reference sequence). This CDR3 has 19 residues. V gave up 2 bases and J gave up 6 bases; unmatched junction bases: 18. CDR3 sequence reads: CASSEIGLVWPWASGELFF. CDR3 DNA: TGCGCCAGCAGTGAGATTGGACTAGTCTGGCCTTGGGCTTCCGGGGAGCTGTTTTTT.